This TCR beta chain stems from a study of memory CD4+ T cells and cytomegalovirus serostatus. Study details: Healthy Belgian adult donors included 9 or 10 CMV-positive and more than 20 CMV-negative people. The study's findings and limits: Each of around 69 CMV-associated TCRbeta sequences occurred in one to five individuals.

The CDR3 totals 16 residues. The V end lost 2 bases, the J end lost 5 bases, and 19 bases lay between the germline ends. Germline V gene data show CDR1 as SGHAT and CDR2 as FQNNGV. A word on this clone: The antigen remains unidentified.

Single viable CD3+CD4+CD8-CD45RO+ cells were sorted as the memory CD4+ T cells. Serum IgG to CMV pp150, pp28, p38 and p52 defined serostatus. In the original analysis: Out-of-frame sequences were removed, leaving about 2.2 million distinct TCRbeta sequences. Sequenced by immunoSEQ multiplex PCR; TCRdb stores in-frame clones only, minus some. V and J calls and clone size are copied from that table; D and trimming were computed from the DNA. The profile shows over 65,000 clones, around 80% of them singletons. The receptor comes from an adult in good health and CMV-seronegative. The chain recombines TRBV11-2 with TRBJ2-7; D remains unclear. What was sequenced was memory CD4+ T cells from blood. As DNA, the CDR3 is TGTGCCAGCAGCTTAAGGCGGCTGGGAACTTGGAACGAGCAGTACTTC. It specifies CASSLRRLGTWNEQYF.